One and the same sample provided the 7 T cell receptor beta chains below, sequenced in a study of blood T cells in healthy people across ages. A second PCR, run for 7 to 11 cycles, used a sample-barcoded 5' primer plus a J-beta primer mix. MiXCR, run by TCRdb on the 5' RACE reads, gives a single entry per CDR3 protein. Counted here are around 1.7 million distinct CDR3 sequences, approximately 30% occurring once; the ten biggest clones make up about 7.7%. Sample: blood. The origin of the receptors is a woman in her 30s in good health.

The chain has TRBV12-3 or TRBV12-4 and TRBJ2-5, with a weak D call TRBD2 (5 bases). The CDR3 totals 14 residues. V lost 6 bases and J 5 bases, leaving 16 bases between the germline ends. This CDR3 reads CASRPRPEAETQYF. The CDR3 nucleotides are TGTGCCAGCAGACCCCGCCCGGAGGCTGAGACCCAGTACTTC.

In its sample, this clonotype was seen many times. The J gene is TRBJ2-4, the V gene TRBV20-1, with 10 bases identical to TRBD2. The CDR3 covers 15 residues. J was trimmed by 1 base and V by 2 bases; bases with no gene match: 2. Looked up from germline, CDR1 is DFQATT and CDR2 is SNEGSKA (reference sequence). CDR3: CSARLSGGAKNIQYF. The CDR3 region has the DNA TGCAGTGCTAGACTTAGCGGGGGGGCCAAAAACATTCAGTACTTC.

This chain uses TRBV30 with TRBJ2-5; 10 positions match TRBD1. V lost 2 bases and J lost 9; bases outside the gene matches: 9. CDR1 and CDR2 from the germline V gene are GTSNPN and SVGIG (reference sequence). The CDR3 sequence is 14 residues long. CDR3 sequence: CAWSPQDRGWPQYF. CDR3 sequence (DNA): TGTGCCTGGAGTCCCCAGGACAGGGGGTGGCCCCAGTACTTC.

This clonotype was recorded a few times. The chain uses TRBV5-1 and TRBJ1-1, with 7 bases lining up with TRBD1. Germline values: CDR1 SGHRS, CDR2 YFSETQ. Trimming at V came to 3 bases and at J to 5 bases, leaving 7 bases not matched to a gene. The CDR3 spans 14 residues. The CDR3 region has the DNA TGCGCCAGCAGCTCCCGGGACAGCGATACTGAAGCTTTCTTT. As protein: CASSSRDSDTEAFF. The full variable domain, with the rest looked up from reference TRBV5-1 and TRBJ1-1, is KAGVTQTPRYLIKTRGQQVTLSCSPISGHRSVSWYQQTPGQGLQFLFEYFSETQRNKGNFPGRFSGRQFSNSRSEMNVSTLELGDSALYLCASSSRDSDTEAFFGQGTRLTVV.

This clonotype turned up a few times. V usage is TRBV5-1 and J usage is TRBJ2-5; a possible D gene is TRBD2 (7 bases). Germline CDR1 SGHRS, CDR2 YFSETQ. The CDR3 runs 15 residues. Trimming took 4 bases from V and 5 from J, leaving 18 bases between them. The chain's CDR3 is CASSRDAPGGETQYF. CDR3 DNA: TGCGCCAGCAGCAGGGACGCCCCGGGGGGCGAGACCCAGTACTTC.

This clonotype has a handful of counts. The rearrangement uses TRBV6-6 and TRBJ2-5, with 7 bases matching TRBD1. V lost 4 bases and J lost 4; bases outside the gene matches: 12. CDR1 is MNHNY, CDR2 SVGAGI, per germline (reference sequence). The CDR3 has 16 residues. DNA for the CDR3: TGTGCCAGCAGTTCCTTACCGACAGGGTGGGCAGAGACCCAGTACTTC. This codes for CASSSLPTGWAETQYF.

This clonotype has only one observation. A much larger clone is a single base away; this may be a read error. The rearrangement uses TRBV9 and TRBJ2-4; possibly TRBD1 or TRBD2 for D (5 bases each). V was shortened by 0 bases and J by 13 bases, with 20 bases between the two germline ends. This CDR3 has 15 amino acids. Per the germline V gene, CDR1 is SGDLS and CDR2 is YYNGEE. The CDR3 region is CASSVDGTSRRVQYF. The CDR3 nucleotides are TGTGCCAGCAGCGTAGATGGGACCTCCAGGCGCGTGCAGTACTTC.